This record concerns one TCR beta chain sequence. The data stem from a study of blood T cell repertoires in COVID-19. V was clipped by 1 base and J by 4 bases, with 13 bases between them. Germline CDR1 MGHRA, CDR2 YSYEKL. The CDR3 is 15 amino acids. Using immunoSEQ multiplex PCR, the repertoire was profiled, and TCRdb retains in-frame clones only, with some absent. Among about 160,000 clones listed, 65% to 90% were seen once. The J gene is TRBJ2-5, the V gene TRBV4-1; tentatively, D is TRBD2 (6 bases). The source of this sequence is a woman between 40 and 50 years old with COVID-19, enrolled during active disease. The specimen sequenced was peripheral blood. CDR3 residues: CASSQGMGRGETQYF. The CDR3 region has the DNA TGCGCCAGCAGCCAAGGAATGGGGCGGGGAGAGACCCAGTACTTC.